This T cell receptor (beta chain) emerged from a study of blood T cell repertoires in COVID-19. Study summary: Sites across the United States, Italy and Spain contributed samples from acute and convalescent COVID-19. The cDNA or gDNA used as material had been derived from T cells, B-cell-depleted T cells, or PBMCs.

The CDR3 has 17 amino acids. Germline CDR1 reads LNHDA; CDR2 reads SQIVND (reference sequence). The ends lost 2 bases at V and 8 bases at J; junction bases unmatched: 12. As processed by the authors: Cell counts per sample came from amplifying reference gene primers. The protocol was immunoSEQ multiplex PCR, while the TCRdb copy is restricted to in-frame clones and leaves out a portion. The DNA was the basis for D and trimming; V, J and clone size are from that table. The data hold about 140,000 clones, with 80% to 85% observed a single time. This TCR was recovered from a man aged 35-49 years with acute COVID-19. The sample comprised PBMCs or T cells enriched from blood (not recorded which). This chain joins TRBV19 and TRBJ2-1; TRBD2 aligns across 10 bases. Written as DNA, the CDR3 is TGTGCCAGTAGTATAAAAAGCGGGGGGGCCGGTTTCGATGAGCAGTTCTTC. It specifies CASSIKSGGAGFDEQFF.